These T cell receptor beta chains were read from a single sample in a study of blood T cell repertoires in COVID-19. Data came from immunoSEQ multiplex PCR; TCRdb stores just in-frame clones and leaves some out. This table holds around 41,000 clones, about nine tenths found once. Sequencing was done on a sample of peripheral blood. All receptors come from a woman in her 30s in a cohort sampled during active COVID-19. The CDR3 runs from the conserved cysteine through the conserved F or W. D genes are given only for firm matches. For some rows the clone size is stated as once, few or many, or as a class when expanded; others skip it.

cdr3_aa cdr3_nt d_call v_call cdr3_length clone_size j_call
CARGAGCRGSSYEQYF TGCGCCAGAGGGGCTGGGTGTAGGGGATCTTCCTACGAGCAGTACTTC - TRBV4-1 16 few TRBJ2-7
CAWSMGTADGYTF TGTGCCTGGAGTATGGGGACAGCAGATGGCTACACCTTC TRBD1 TRBV30 13 - TRBJ1-2
CSVLGRGTGELFF TGCAGCGTACTCGGGAGGGGTACCGGGGAGCTGTTTTTT TRBD2 TRBV29-1 13 - TRBJ2-2
CASRITPGGQHEQYF TGTGCCAGCAGAATAACCCCAGGGGGGCAACACGAGCAGTACTTC - TRBV7-8 15 few TRBJ2-7
CASSYGLAGGTYEQYF TGTGCCAGCAGCTATGGGTTAGCGGGAGGCACCTACGAGCAGTACTTC TRBD2 TRBV27 16 - TRBJ2-7
CAWSGTGLVTDTQYF TGTGCCTGGAGCGGGACAGGGCTTGTCACAGATACGCAGTATTTT TRBD1 TRBV30 15 - TRBJ2-3
CASSYSGQGLSYEQYF TGTGCCAGCAGTTACTCGGGACAGGGGCTCTCCTACGAGCAGTACTTC TRBD1 TRBV6-5 16 - TRBJ2-7
CASSSSGGSYNEQFF TGTGCCAGCAGTTCGAGCGGAGGCTCCTACAATGAGCAGTTCTTC - TRBV6-5 15 once TRBJ2-1
CASSRSYEQYF TGTGCCAGCAGCCGTTCCTACGAGCAGTACTTC - TRBV5-6 11 - TRBJ2-7
CASRKSRDRGEETQYF TGTGCCAGCCGAAAATCGCGGGACAGGGGAGAGGAGACCCAGTACTTC TRBD1 TRBV5-4 16 - TRBJ2-5
CASTKEGVNTEAFF TGTGCCAGCACCAAAGAGGGGGTGAACACTGAAGCTTTCTTT - TRBV9 14 - TRBJ1-1
CASSLVSGTLPYEQYF TGCGCCAGCAGCTTGGTATCTGGGACACTTCCCTACGAGCAGTACTTC - TRBV5-1 16 - TRBJ2-7
CASSGLGAPNYEQYF TGTGCCAGCAGTGGGCTGGGAGCGCCCAACTACGAGCAGTACTTC - TRBV28 15 - TRBJ2-7
CASSFRTGGFGTEAFF TGTGCCAGCAGCTTTCGGACAGGGGGCTTTGGTACTGAAGCTTTCTTT TRBD1 TRBV5-4 16 once TRBJ1-1
CASSLWATSGNYEQYF TGCGCCAGCAGCTTGTGGGCGACTAGCGGGAATTACGAGCAGTACTTC TRBD2 TRBV5-1 16 - TRBJ2-7
CASRGQDNSPLHF TGTGCCAGCAGGGGACAAGATAATTCACCCCTCCACTTT - TRBV3-1/TRBV3-2 13 once TRBJ1-6
CASSGGIPSKAYEQYF TGTGCCAGCAGTGGAGGTATACCTAGCAAAGCCTACGAGCAGTACTTC - TRBV2 16 - TRBJ2-7
CASSHGDSNNEQFF TGTGCCAGCAGCCATGGGGACTCCAACAATGAGCAGTTCTTC - TRBV4-2 14 - TRBJ2-1
CASSLHGPGTGANVLTF TGCGCCAGCAGCTTGCATGGTCCAGGGACAGGGGCCAACGTCCTGACTTTC - TRBV5-1 17 - TRBJ2-6
CASSYEGGPNSPLHF TGTGCCAGCAGTTACGAAGGGGGTCCTAATTCACCCCTCCACTTT - TRBV6-5 15 - TRBJ1-6
CASRETRMGYEQYF TGTGCCAGCAGGGAGACTAGGATGGGCTACGAGCAGTACTTC - TRBV2 14 - TRBJ2-7
CASSGEIERGNEQFF TGTGCCAGCAGCGGGGAGATTGAGCGTGGCAATGAGCAGTTCTTC - TRBV9 15 once TRBJ2-1
CAWSPPLGQGSYEQYF TGTGCCTGGAGCCCACCCTTGGGACAGGGTAGCTACGAGCAGTACTTC TRBD1 TRBV30 16 - TRBJ2-7
CASSPPLLVQETQYF TGTGCCAGCAGTCCCCCCTTACTGGTCCAAGAGACCCAGTACTTC - TRBV6-2/TRBV6-3 15 once TRBJ2-5
CANGARDTDTQYF TGTGCCAATGGGGCTAGGGACACAGATACGCAGTATTTT - TRBV10-3 13 - TRBJ2-3
CASSVSTANTEAFF TGTGCCAGCAGCGTATCGACAGCAAACACTGAAGCTTTCTTT - TRBV11-2 14 - TRBJ1-1
CASRGTSGFAYNEQFF TGTGCCAGTAGAGGGACTAGCGGGTTTGCCTACAATGAGCAGTTCTTC TRBD2 TRBV19 16 once TRBJ2-1
CASTPRGGGFGYTF TGTGCCAGCACCCCGAGAGGAGGGGGCTTTGGCTACACCTTC TRBD1 TRBV6-5 14 - TRBJ1-2
CASSPRLAGGYNEQFF TGTGCCAGCAGCCCGAGACTAGCGGGAGGATACAATGAGCAGTTCTTC TRBD2 TRBV3-1/TRBV3-2 16 - TRBJ2-1
CASSFGGRAAGNTEAFF TGTGCCAGCAGCTTTGGAGGTCGGGCGGCGGGGAACACTGAAGCTTTCTTT - TRBV11-2 17 - TRBJ1-1
CASSQSVAGAAEQYF TGTGCCAGCAGCCAATCGGTAGCGGGAGCGGCCGAGCAGTACTTC TRBD2 TRBV3-1/TRBV3-2 15 - TRBJ2-7
CASRAPRGGLGGELFF TGTGCCAGCAGAGCCCCCCGAGGGGGTTTGGGCGGGGAGCTGTTTTTT - TRBV27 16 few TRBJ2-2
CASSTRGNIQYF TGTGCCAGTAGTACCAGGGGAAACATTCAGTACTTC - TRBV19 12 - TRBJ2-4
CASSDSMNTEAFF TGTGCCAGCAGTGACTCTATGAACACTGAAGCTTTCTTT - TRBV6-2/TRBV6-3 13 - TRBJ1-1
CASSLYVQPQHF TGCGCCAGCAGCTTGTATGTACAGCCCCAGCATTTT - TRBV5-1 12 once TRBJ1-5
CASSASRTGGSYEQYF TGCGCCAGCAGCGCCTCCAGGACAGGGGGCTCCTACGAGCAGTACTTC TRBD1 TRBV5-1 16 - TRBJ2-7
CASSLASLASGLGETQYF TGTGCCAGCAGCTTAGCGTCGTTGGCTAGCGGGCTGGGGGAGACCCAGTACTTC TRBD2 TRBV7-6 18 - TRBJ2-5
CASSVGPADTEAFF TGTGCCAGCAGCGTAGGTCCAGCGGACACTGAAGCTTTCTTT - TRBV9 14 - TRBJ1-1
CASRYKGLAGFSSSYEQYF TGTGCCAGCAGATACAAGGGACTAGCGGGATTTTCAAGCTCCTACGAGCAGTACTTC TRBD2 TRBV27 19 - TRBJ2-7
CATSDSGGVSSYNEQFF TGTGCCACCAGTGATTCTGGAGGGGTAAGCTCCTACAATGAGCAGTTCTTC - TRBV24-1 17 - TRBJ2-1